This paragraph covers one T cell receptor beta chain sequence. Its matching antigen is unknown. PCR employed 60 Vbeta and 13 Jbeta primers. Here immunoSEQ multiplex PCR was the method, and the copy in TCRdb shows in-frame clones only, minus some. The sample has some 130,000 clones; roughly 76% are singletons. The data belong to a study of cytomegalovirus exposure and HLA in healthy donors. The CDR3 is 15 residues long. The V end was cut by 1 base, the J end by 0 bases, with 10 bases between. Per the germline V gene, CDR1 is SGHNT and CDR2 is YYREEE (reference sequence). General study findings and limits: Overall, around 160 TCR beta chains were annotated as cytomegalovirus-associated. Previous analysis showed most TCR beta V segments were productive about 87% or about 30% of the time. Per a later analysis, HLA-associated TCR beta chains showed more clonal expansion than other, equally common TCR beta chains. An apparent linkage of common viral pathogens to several of the most significant clusters emerged in a later analysis.

The rearrangement links TRBV5-4 to TRBJ1-1; perhaps TRBD1 as D (5 bases). The sequencing sample was made of PBMCs. The sequence was collected from a woman between 40 and 55 years old in good health and CMV-seronegative. The CDR3 sequence is CASSLNAGLNTEAFF. CDR3 coding DNA: TGTGCCAGCAGCTTGAACGCAGGGTTGAACACTGAAGCTTTCTTT.